This T cell receptor (delta chain) was sequenced for a study of delta chains in infants with herpesvirus infections. TCR cDNA was made from PBMC RNA with gamma- and delta-chain-specific primers. TCRdb re-processed the RT-PCR reads using CATT. The sample holds 500 to 600 delta-chain clones, 15% to 20% seen once. Turning to this clone: The likely explanation is a read error, given a far larger clone one base away.

This sample comprised peripheral blood, obtained at time point 2 of longitudinal follow-up. This TCR came from a human donor who was a Ugandan infant, either HIV-exposed or HIV-unexposed (not recorded which).

DNA for the CDR3: TGTGCTACGGCTGGGGGATACTCCTGGGACACCCGAAAGATGTTTTTC. It yields the protein CATAGGYSWDTRKMFF. The V gene was left uncalled, and the J gene is TRDJ3; the table assigns TRDD3, which was not confirmed against the DNA. CDR3 size: 16 residues.